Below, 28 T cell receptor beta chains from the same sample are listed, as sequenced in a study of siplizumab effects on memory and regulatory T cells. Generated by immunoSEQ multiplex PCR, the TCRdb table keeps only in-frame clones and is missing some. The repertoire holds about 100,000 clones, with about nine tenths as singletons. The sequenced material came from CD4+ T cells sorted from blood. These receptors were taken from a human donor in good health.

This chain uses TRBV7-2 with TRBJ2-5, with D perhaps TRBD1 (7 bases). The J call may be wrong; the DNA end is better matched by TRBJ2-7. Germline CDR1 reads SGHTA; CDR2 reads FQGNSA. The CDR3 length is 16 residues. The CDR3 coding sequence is TGTGCCAGCAGCTTAAGGGCCAGGGGGACTGAAGACGAGCAGTACTTC. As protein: CASSLRARGTEDEQYF.

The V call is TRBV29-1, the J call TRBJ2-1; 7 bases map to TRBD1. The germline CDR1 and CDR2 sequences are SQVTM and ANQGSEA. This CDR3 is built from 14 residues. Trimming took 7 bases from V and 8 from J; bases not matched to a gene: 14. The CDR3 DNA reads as TGCAGCGCATGGGACAGCAGCATGGGGGATGAGCAGTTCTTC. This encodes CSAWDSSMGDEQFF.

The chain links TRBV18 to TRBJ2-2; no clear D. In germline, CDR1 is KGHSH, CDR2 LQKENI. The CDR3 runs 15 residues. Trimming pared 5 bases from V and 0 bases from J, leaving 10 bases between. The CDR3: CASSSGISNTGELFF. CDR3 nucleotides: TGTGCCAGCTCATCAGGCATATCGAACACCGGGGAGCTGTTTTTT.

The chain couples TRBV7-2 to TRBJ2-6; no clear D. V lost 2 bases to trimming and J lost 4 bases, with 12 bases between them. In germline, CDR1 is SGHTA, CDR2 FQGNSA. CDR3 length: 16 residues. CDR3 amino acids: CASSLISTIGANVLTF. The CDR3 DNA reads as TGTGCCAGCAGCTTAATTAGCACTATCGGGGCCAACGTCCTGACTTTC. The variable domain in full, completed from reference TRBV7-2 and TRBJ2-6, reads GAGVSQSPSNKVTEKGKDVELRCDPISGHTALYWYRQSLGQGLEFLIYFQGNSAPDKSGLPSDRFSAERTGGSVSTLTIQRTQQEDSAVYLCASSLISTIGANVLTFGAGSRLTVL.

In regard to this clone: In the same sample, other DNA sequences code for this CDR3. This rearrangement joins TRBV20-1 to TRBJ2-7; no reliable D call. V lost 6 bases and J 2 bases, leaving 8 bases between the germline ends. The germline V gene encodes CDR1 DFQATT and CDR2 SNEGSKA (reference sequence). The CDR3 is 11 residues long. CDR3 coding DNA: TGCAGTGCCAGCTCTCCCTACGAGCAGTACTTC. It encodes CSASSPYEQYF.

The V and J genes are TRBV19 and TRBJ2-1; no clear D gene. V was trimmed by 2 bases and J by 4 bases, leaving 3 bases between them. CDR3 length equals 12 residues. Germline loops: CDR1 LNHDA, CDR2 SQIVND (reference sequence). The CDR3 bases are TGTGCCAGTAGTATACAGTACAATGAGCAGTTCTTC. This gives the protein CASSIQYNEQFF.

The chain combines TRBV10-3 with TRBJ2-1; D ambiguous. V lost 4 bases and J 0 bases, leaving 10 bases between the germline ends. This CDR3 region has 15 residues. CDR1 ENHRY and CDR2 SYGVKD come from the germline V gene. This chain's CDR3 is CAISALPSSYNEQFF. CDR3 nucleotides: TGTGCCATCAGTGCCCTCCCGAGCTCCTACAATGAGCAGTTCTTC.

CDR3 sequence: CASTSGDGLAGNTIYF. For the CDR3, the DNA is TGCGCCAGCACCTCTGGGGACGGCCTAGCTGGAAACACCATATATTTT. This sequence joins TRBV5-1 and TRBJ1-3, with TRBD1 as a possible D gene (5 bases). Trimming left V 6 bases short and J 2 bases short, with 18 bases between. This CDR3 comprises 16 residues. Germline-derived CDR1 and CDR2 are SGHRS and YFSETQ.

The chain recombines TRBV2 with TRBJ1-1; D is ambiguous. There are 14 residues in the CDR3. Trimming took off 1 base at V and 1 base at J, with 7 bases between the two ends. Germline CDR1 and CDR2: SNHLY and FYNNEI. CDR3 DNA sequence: TGTGCCAGCAGTGAAGGGATTTCGAACACTGAAGCTTTCTTT. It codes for CASSEGISNTEAFF.

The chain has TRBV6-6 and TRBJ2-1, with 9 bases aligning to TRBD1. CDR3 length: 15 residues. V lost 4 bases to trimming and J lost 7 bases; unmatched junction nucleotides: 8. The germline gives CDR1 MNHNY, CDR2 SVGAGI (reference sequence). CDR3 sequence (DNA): TGTGCCAGCAGTTCCCGGGACAGGGCGAGGAATGAGCAGTTCTTC. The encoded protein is CASSSRDRARNEQFF.

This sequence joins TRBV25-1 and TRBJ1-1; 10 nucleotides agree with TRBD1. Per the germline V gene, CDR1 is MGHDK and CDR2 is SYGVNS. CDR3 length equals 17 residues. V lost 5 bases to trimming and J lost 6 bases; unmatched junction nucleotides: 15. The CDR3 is CASSLPGQGKLFAEAFF. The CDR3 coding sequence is TGTGCCAGCAGTCTACCGGGACAGGGGAAATTGTTTGCTGAAGCTTTCTTT.

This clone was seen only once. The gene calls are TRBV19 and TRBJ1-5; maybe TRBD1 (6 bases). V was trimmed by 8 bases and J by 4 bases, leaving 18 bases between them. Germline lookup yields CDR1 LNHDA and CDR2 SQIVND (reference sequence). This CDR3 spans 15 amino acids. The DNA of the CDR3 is TGTGCCAGTGGAGGGGGACGATCTCAAAATCAGCCCCAGCATTTT. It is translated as CASGGGRSQNQPQHF.

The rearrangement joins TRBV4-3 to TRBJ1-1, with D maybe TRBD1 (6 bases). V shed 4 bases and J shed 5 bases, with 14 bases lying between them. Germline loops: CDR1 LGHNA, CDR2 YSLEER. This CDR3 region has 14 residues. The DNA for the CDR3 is TGCGCCAGCAGCCTAGGGGGTATCAAGACTGAAGCTTTCTTT. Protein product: CASSLGGIKTEAFF.

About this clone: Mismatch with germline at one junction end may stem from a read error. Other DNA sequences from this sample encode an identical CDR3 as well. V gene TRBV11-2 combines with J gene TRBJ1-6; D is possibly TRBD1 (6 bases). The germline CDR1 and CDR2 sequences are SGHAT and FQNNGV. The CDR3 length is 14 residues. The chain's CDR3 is CASSLTGGDSPLHF. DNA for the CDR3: TGTGCCAGCAGCTTGACAGGAGGAGATTCGCCCCTCCACTTT.

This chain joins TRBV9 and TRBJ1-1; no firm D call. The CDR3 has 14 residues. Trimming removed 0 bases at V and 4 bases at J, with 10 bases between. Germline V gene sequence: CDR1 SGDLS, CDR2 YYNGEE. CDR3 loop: CASSVVQSGTEAFF. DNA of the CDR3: TGTGCCAGCAGCGTAGTCCAATCCGGCACTGAAGCTTTCTTT.

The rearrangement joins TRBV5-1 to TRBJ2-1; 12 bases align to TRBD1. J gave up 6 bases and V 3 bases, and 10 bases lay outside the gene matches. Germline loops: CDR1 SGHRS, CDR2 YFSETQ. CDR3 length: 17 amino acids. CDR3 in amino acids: CASSYQPPGQGANEQFF. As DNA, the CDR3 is TGCGCCAGCAGCTACCAGCCGCCGGGACAGGGGGCCAATGAGCAGTTCTTC.

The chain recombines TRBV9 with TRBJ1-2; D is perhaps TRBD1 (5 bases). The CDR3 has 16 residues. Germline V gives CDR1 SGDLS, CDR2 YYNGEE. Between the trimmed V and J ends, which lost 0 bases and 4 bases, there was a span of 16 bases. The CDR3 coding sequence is TGTGCCAGCAGCGTAGGTAGCTTGGGGGACCTCTATGGCTACACCTTC. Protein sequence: CASSVGSLGDLYGYTF.

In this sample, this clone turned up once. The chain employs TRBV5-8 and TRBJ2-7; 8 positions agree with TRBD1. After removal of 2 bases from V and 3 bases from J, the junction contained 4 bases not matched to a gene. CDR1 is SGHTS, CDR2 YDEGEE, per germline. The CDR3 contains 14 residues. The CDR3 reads CASSLGTGNYEQYF. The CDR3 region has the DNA TGTGCCAGCAGCTTAGGGACAGGCAACTACGAGCAGTACTTC.

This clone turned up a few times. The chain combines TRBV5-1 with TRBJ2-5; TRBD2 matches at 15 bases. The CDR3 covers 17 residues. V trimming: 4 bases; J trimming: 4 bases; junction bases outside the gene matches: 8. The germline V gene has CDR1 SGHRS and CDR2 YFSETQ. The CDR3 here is CASSGGTSGGNGETQYF. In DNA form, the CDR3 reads TGCGCCAGCAGCGGAGGGACTAGCGGGGGGAATGGAGAGACCCAGTACTTC.

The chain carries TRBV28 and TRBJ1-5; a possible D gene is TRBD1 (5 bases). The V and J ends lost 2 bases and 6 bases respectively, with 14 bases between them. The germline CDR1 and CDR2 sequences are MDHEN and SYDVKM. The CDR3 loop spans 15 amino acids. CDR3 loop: CASSLEGTGSQPQHF. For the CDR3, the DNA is TGTGCCAGCAGTTTAGAGGGGACGGGTAGTCAGCCCCAGCATTTT.

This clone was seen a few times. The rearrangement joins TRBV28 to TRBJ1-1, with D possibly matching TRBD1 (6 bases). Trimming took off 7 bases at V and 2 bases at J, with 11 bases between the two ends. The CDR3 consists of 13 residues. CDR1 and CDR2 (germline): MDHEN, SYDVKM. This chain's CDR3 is CASIGQINTEAFF. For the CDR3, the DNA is TGTGCCAGCATTGGACAGATAAACACTGAAGCTTTCTTT.

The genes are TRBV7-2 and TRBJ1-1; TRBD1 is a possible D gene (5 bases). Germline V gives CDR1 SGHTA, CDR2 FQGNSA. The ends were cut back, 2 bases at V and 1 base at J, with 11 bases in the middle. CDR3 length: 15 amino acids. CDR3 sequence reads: CASSLTRGTNTEAFF. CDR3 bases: TGTGCCAGCAGCTTAACGCGGGGGACGAACACTGAAGCTTTCTTT.

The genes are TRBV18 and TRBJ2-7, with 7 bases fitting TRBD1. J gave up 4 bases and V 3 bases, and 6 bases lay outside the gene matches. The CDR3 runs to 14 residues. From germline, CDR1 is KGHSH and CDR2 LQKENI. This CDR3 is CASSPGRRGYEQYF. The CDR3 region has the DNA TGTGCCAGCTCACCGGGTCGCAGGGGGTACGAGCAGTACTTC.

The CDR3 coding sequence is TGTGCCAGCAGCTTGGGATCCCTCGGGGGAGAGGAGCTGTTTTTT. Translation gives CASSLGSLGGEELFF. The chain recombines TRBV5-5 with TRBJ2-2, with D tentatively TRBD2 (6 bases). Trimming removed 0 bases from V and 10 bases from J, with 16 bases in between. CDR1 is SGHKS and CDR2 is YYEKEE in the germline V gene (reference sequence). This CDR3 has 15 amino acids.

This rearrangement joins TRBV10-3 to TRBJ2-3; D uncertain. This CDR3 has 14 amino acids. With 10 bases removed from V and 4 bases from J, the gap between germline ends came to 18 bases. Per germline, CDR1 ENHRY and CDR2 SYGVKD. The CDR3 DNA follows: TGTGCCACCCACGCACCTAGTAACGCAGATACGCAGTATTTT. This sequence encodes CATHAPSNADTQYF.

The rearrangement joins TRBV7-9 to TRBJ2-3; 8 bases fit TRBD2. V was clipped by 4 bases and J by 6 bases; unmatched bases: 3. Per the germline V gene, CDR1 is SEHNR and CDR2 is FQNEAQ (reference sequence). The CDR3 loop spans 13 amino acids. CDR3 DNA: TGTGCCAGCAGCTCACCGGGAGGGGATACGCAGTATTTT. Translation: CASSSPGGDTQYF.

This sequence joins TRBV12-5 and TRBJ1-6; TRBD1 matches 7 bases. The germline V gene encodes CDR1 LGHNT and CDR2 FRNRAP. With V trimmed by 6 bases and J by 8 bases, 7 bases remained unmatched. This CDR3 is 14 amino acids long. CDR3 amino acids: CASGSRDSHSPLHF. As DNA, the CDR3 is TGTGCTAGTGGCTCTCGGGACAGTCATTCACCCCTCCACTTT. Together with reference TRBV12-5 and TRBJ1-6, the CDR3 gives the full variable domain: DARVTQTPRHKVTEMGQEVTMRCQPILGHNTVFWYRQTMMQGLELLAYFRNRAPLDDSGMPKDRFSAEMPDATLATLKIQPSEPRDSAVYFCASGSRDSHSPLHFGNGTRLTVT.

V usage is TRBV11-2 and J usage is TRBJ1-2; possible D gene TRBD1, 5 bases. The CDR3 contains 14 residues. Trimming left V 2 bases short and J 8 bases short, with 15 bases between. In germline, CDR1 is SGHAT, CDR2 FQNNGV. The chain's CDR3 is CASSLSGQSVGYTF. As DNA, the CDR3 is TGTGCCAGCAGCTTATCGGGGCAGTCGGTGGGCTACACCTTC. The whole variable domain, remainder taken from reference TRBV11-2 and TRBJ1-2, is EAGVAQSPRYKIIEKRQSVAFWCNPISGHATLYWYQQILGQGPKLLIQFQNNGVVDDSQLPKDRFSAERLKGVDSTLKIQPAKLEDSAVYLCASSLSGQSVGYTFGSGTRLTVV.